The text below deals with one TCR beta chain. V was clipped by 5 bases and J by 2 bases, with 19 bases between them. Looked up from germline, CDR1 is SEHNR and CDR2 is FQNEAQ (reference sequence). This CDR3 comprises 17 residues. The source of the sample is a study of identical twins. No donor was unhealthy or non-Caucasian. A single record per CDR3 protein comes from TCRdb applying MiXCR to the 5' RACE reads. Among nearly 650,000 distinct CDR3 sequences listed, around 7.4% were seen once. These same records also appear under a second study, on yellow fever vaccine responses in identical twins.

V is TRBV7-9 and J is TRBJ2-1, with a tentative D call TRBD2 (5 bases). The sample taken for sequencing was PBMCs. The TCR comes from a woman between 18 and 29 years old in good health. The CDR3 sequence is CASSEGSVISAYNEQFF. The CDR3 coding sequence is TGTGCCAGCAGCGAAGGTAGCGTAATCTCTGCCTACAATGAGCAGTTCTTC.